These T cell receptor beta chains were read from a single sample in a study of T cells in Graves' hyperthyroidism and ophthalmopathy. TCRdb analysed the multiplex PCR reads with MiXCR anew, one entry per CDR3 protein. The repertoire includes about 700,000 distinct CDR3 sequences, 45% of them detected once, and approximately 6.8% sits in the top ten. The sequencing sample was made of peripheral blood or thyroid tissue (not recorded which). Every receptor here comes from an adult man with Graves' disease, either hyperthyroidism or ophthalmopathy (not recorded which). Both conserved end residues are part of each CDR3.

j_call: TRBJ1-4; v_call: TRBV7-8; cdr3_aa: CASSPERHWGRNEKLFF
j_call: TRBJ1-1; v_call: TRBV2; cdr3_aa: CASSYEVWTEAFF
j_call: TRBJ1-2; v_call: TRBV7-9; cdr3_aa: CASSLGVVDYGYTF
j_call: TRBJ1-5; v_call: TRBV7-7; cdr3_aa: CASARVSNQPQHF
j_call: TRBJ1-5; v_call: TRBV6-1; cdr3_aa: CASRPGDYGPQHF
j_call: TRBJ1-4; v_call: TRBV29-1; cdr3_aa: CSATWTGLGKLFF
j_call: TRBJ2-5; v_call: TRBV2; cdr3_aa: CASSESAEETQYF
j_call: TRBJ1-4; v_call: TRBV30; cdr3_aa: CAWSGGQGSEKLFF
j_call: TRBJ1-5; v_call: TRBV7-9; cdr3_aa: CASSYGVGRDQPQHF
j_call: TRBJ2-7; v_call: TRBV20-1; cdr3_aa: CNARSSGPSYEQYF
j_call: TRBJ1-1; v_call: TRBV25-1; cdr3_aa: CASSEGGSAEAFF
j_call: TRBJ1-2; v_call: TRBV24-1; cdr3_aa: CPLGQGFGYTF
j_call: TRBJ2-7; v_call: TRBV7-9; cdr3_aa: CASSLSGAYEQYF
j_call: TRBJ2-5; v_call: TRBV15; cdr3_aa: CAISREGRKTQYF
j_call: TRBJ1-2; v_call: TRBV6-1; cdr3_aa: CASSQPGTENLGSYTF
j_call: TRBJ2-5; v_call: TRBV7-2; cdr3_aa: CASSLLQGLETQYF
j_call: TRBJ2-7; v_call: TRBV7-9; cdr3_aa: CAISPNQGYEQYF
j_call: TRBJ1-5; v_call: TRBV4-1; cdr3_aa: CASSQDRNSVHQPQHF
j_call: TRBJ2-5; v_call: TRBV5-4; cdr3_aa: CASSLPSGGKETQYF
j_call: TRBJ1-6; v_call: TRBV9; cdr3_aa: CASSQGQGLSSPLHF